The present T cell receptor (beta chain) was sequenced within a study of neurological immune-mediated disorders. Time point of the sample: longitudinal time-point 3. The unsorted libraries had their origin in 2 million PBMCs stored at -80 C. This clonotype was recorded many times. Its antigen is undetermined. This CDR3 comprises 13 residues. Per germline, CDR1 DFQATT and CDR2 SNEGSKA (reference sequence). The germline V and J ends were trimmed by 4 bases and 4 bases, with 13 bases remaining between them. Template-switch 5'RACE cDNA synthesis added a 10-nucleotide unique molecular identifier. One entry per CDR3 protein results from TCRdb running MiXCR on the 5' RACE reads. This table has approximately 48,000 distinct CDR3 sequences, 12% appearing once. Overall study findings and caveats: Patients with HTLV-1-associated myelopathy showed the most TCR clonal expansion. Those with multiple sclerosis showed the least, falling below healthy controls.

This chain links TRBV20-1 with TRBJ2-5; TRBD1 is a possible D gene (6 bases). Sequenced: PBMCs. The sequence came from a male donor with HTLV-1-associated myelopathy (HAM/TSP). The CDR3 DNA reads TGCAGTGCTAACCTTAACAGGGTAGAGACCCAGTACTTC. Its protein is CSANLNRVETQYF.